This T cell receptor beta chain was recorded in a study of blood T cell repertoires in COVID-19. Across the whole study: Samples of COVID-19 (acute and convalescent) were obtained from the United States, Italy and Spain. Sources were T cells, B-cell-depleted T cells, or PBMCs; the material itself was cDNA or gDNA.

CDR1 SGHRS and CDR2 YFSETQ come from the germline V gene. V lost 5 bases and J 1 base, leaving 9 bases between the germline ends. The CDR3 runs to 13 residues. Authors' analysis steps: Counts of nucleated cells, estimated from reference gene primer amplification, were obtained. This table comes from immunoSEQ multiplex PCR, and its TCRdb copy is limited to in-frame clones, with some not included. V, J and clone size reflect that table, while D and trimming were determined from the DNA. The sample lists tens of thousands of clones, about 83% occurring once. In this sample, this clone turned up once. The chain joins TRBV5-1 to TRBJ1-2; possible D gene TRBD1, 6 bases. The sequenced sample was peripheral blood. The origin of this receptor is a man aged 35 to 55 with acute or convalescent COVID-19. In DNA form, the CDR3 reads TGCGCCAGCAGTCGGACAGATAACTATGGCTACACCTTC. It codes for CASSRTDNYGYTF.